This TCR beta chain was retrieved from a study of blood T cells in healthy people across ages. The authors ran a second PCR of 7 to 11 cycles using a sample-barcoded 5' primer and a J-beta primer mix. In TCRdb, the 5' RACE reads were re-called with MiXCR into one record per CDR3 protein. The data show 700,000 to 850,000 distinct CDR3 sequences, approximately 53% seen once. CDR3 length equals 15 residues. The V and J ends lost 5 bases and 4 bases respectively, with 15 bases between them. Sequencing was done on a sample of blood. V gene TRBV12-3 or TRBV12-4 combines with J gene TRBJ2-1, with TRBD2 as a possible D gene (6 bases). This clonotype was obtained from a man at least 80 years old in good health. CDR3 residues: CASSPAGLGYNEQFF. The CDR3 DNA sequence: TGTGCCAGCAGTCCCGCGGGACTGGGGTACAATGAGCAGTTCTTC.